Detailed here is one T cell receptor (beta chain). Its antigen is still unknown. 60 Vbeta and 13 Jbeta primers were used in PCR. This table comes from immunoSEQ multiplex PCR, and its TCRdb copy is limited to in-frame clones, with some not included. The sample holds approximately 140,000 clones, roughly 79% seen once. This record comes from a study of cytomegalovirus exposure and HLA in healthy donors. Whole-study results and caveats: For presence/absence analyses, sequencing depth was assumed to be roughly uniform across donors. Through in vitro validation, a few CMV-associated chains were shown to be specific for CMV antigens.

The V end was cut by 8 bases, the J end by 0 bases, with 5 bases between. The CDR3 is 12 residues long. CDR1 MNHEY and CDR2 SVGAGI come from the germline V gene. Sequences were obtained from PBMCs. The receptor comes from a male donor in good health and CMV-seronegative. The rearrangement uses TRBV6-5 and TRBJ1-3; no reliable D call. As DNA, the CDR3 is TGTGCCAGCGGCCCCTCTGGAAACACCATATATTTT. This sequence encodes CASGPSGNTIYF.